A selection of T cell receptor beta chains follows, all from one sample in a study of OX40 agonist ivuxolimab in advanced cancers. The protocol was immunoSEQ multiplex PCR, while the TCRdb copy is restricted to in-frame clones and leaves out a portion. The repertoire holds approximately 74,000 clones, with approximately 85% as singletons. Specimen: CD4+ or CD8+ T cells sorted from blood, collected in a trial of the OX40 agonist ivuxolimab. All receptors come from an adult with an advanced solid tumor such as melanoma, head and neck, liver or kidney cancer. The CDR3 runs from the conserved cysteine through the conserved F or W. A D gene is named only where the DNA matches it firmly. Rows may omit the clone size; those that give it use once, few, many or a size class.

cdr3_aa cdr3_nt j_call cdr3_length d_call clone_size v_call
CASSPINRGRNTEAFF TGTGCCAGTAGTCCGATCAACAGGGGTAGGAACACTGAAGCTTTCTTT TRBJ1-1 16 TRBD1 . TRBV19
CASSSTVNTEAFF TGTGCCAGCAGCTCGACAGTGAACACTGAAGCTTTCTTT TRBJ1-1 13 . . TRBV2
CGTSGTTDTQYF TGTGGTACTAGCGGAACCACAGATACGCAGTATTTT TRBJ2-3 12 TRBD2 . TRBV19
CASARSNTGELFF TGTGCCAGCGCGAGATCGAACACCGGGGAGCTGTTTTTT TRBJ2-2 13 . . TRBV7-8
CASSYSTGGAGYGYTF TGTGCCAGCAGTTACTCGACAGGGGGCGCGGGCTATGGCTACACCTTC TRBJ1-2 16 TRBD1 . TRBV6-5
CASSPRDRGSNEQFF TGTGCCAGCAGTCCCCGGGACAGGGGATCGAATGAGCAGTTCTTC TRBJ2-1 15 TRBD1 . TRBV6-1
CASSYGTGNSPLHF TGTGCCAGCAGCTATGGGACGGGTAATTCACCCCTCCACTTT TRBJ1-6 14 . . TRBV5-4
CASSSDSHYGYTF TGTGCCAGCAGCTCCGACAGTCACTATGGCTACACCTTC TRBJ1-2 13 . . TRBV11-3
CASSQDWTPLMNTEAFF TGCGCCAGCAGCCAAGATTGGACACCTTTAATGAACACTGAAGCTTTCTTT TRBJ1-1 17 . . TRBV4-1
CASRGQGWDTEAFF TGTGCCAGCAGGGGACAGGGTTGGGACACTGAAGCTTTCTTT TRBJ1-1 14 TRBD1 . TRBV7-8
CASSLGGRSDMALHF TGTGCCAGCAGTTTAGGTGGACGGTCGGATATGGCCCTCCACTTT TRBJ1-6 15 . . TRBV28
CASSGTGSETEAFF TGCGCCAGCAGCGGGACAGGGAGTGAGACTGAAGCTTTCTTT TRBJ1-1 14 TRBD1 . TRBV5-1
CASSLGGQGFGYTF TGCGCCAGCAGCTTGGGGGGACAGGGCTTTGGCTACACCTTC TRBJ1-2 14 TRBD1 few TRBV5-1
CASSRSYEQYF TGTGCCAGCAGCCGGTCCTACGAGCAGTACTTC TRBJ2-7 11 . few TRBV7-9
CAISPTGNNQPQHF TGTGCCATCAGCCCAACAGGGAACAATCAGCCCCAGCATTTT TRBJ1-5 14 . . TRBV10-3